This T cell receptor beta chain was sequenced for a study of blood T cells in healthy people across ages (dated by TCRdb to 2013 to 2016). Regarding the study in general: In model experiments, roughly one uniquely barcoded TCR beta cDNA molecule per two T cells was captured by template switching. To track age-related changes in TCR beta repertoire diversity, the study relied on deep sequencing normalized with unique cDNA molecular identifiers. The donors were divided into four age groups: young (average approximately 17 years), middle-aged (under 40), aged (approximately 62) and long-lived (roughly 82). Donors of different ages were randomly distributed across sequencing lanes to avoid experimental bias. For two donors (one aged 18 to 30 and one aged 80 or older), the study analyzed two additional independent replicas of 1 million unique cDNA reads from the same blood draw.

V ends up 2 bases short and J 4 bases short, with an unmatched junction base count of 6. Measured from the cysteine to the phenylalanine, the CDR3 is 15 residues long. Only the CDR3 DNA stays, 45 bases, in frame from base 1. CDR1 and CDR2, looked up from the germline V gene, are SGHVS and FQNEAQ. Preparation of the library involved 5' RACE. Sequencing instrument: Illumina HiSeq 2500. A second about 7 to 12 cycle PCR used a sample-barcoded 5' primer and a J-beta primer mix. Each TCR beta cDNA molecule received a unique molecular identifier from a template-switch 5' adaptor carrying 12 random nucleotides. At least 3 million CDR3-containing paired-end reads were obtained from each sample. First-strand cDNA synthesis was performed from all RNA using the Mint cDNA synthesis kit, with priming by a TRBC-specific oligonucleotide. Following uracil-DNA glycosylase treatment, a first 18-cycle PCR with universal primers M1SS and BC2_uni_R was performed on all cDNA. The authors' analysis ran thus. Normalization of each sample was performed by random selection of 1 million high-quality reads, each carrying a distinct molecular identifier. Reads with shared molecular identifiers were discarded instead of being binned into consensus sequences. MiTCR, run with a Q25 quality threshold and the strictest error-elimination algorithm, handled CDR3 identification, clonotype clustering and error correction. Lower-bound total TCR beta diversity was estimated with a nonparametric unseen species model using Euler transformation. The public reads were quality trimmed at Q25 with fastp and then assembled into clones with MiXCR by TCRdb, keeping productive beta chains. All rows with the same CDR3 protein become a single entry with the most common DNA and genes. TCRdb, not the original authors, processed these V and J calls. The sample table lists about 680,000 distinct CDR3 sequences, over 45% of them with a count of one. The ten biggest clones cover under 35% of the sample.

Donors were 35 to 40 systemically healthy Caucasian individuals from Russia aged about 6 to 100 years. Each donor gave 8 to 10 milliliters of peripheral blood, drawn into EDTA-treated Vacutainer tubes. Ficoll-Paque density-gradient centrifugation was used to isolate PBMCs, with at least 7 million per sample. Total RNA, at least 5.5 micrograms per sample, was extracted from PBMCs with Trizol reagent. For every donor, flow cytometry on a PBMC aliquot measured the percentage of naive CD45RAhigh/CD27high T cells. The paper as a whole reports these results and caveats: Observed TCR beta diversity per million T cells fell roughly linearly with age, and a significant reduction was already apparent by age roughly 40. Estimates of total diversity from one million sequenced T cells were regarded as lower bounds and underestimates. The long-lived group showed more naive CD4+ T cells, fewer expanded clones and increased TCR diversity than the aged group, suggesting age selection. Conclusive comparison of naive and antigen-experienced compartments was prevented by the profiling of bulk unsorted PBMCs. A strong correlation was found between observed TCR beta diversity and the percentage of naive T cells measured by flow cytometry. Because the CMV infection status of the donors was unknown, age-related changes in expanded clonotypes may potentially have been confounded.

Points on this clonotype: What antigen it recognizes has not been identified. No qualities accompany the bases; no much larger clone lies one base away.

The sequence came from a woman aged 55-75 years in good health. Recombination connected TRBV7-8 to TRBJ2-5, and 8 junctional nucleotides match TRBD2. What was sequenced was blood. In nucleotide form, the sequence is TGTGCCAGCAGCTTAACTCCTCGGGGGGGAGAGACCCAGTACTTC. This gives the protein CASSLTPRGGETQYF. Extended through the reference TRBV7-8 and TRBJ2-5 proteins, this CDR3 yields the full variable domain: GAGVSQSPRYKVAKRGQDVALRCDPISGHVSLFWYQQALGQGPEFLTYFQNEAQLDKSGLPSDRFFAERPEGSVSTLKIQRTQQEDSAVYLCASSLTPRGGETQYFGPGTRLLVL.